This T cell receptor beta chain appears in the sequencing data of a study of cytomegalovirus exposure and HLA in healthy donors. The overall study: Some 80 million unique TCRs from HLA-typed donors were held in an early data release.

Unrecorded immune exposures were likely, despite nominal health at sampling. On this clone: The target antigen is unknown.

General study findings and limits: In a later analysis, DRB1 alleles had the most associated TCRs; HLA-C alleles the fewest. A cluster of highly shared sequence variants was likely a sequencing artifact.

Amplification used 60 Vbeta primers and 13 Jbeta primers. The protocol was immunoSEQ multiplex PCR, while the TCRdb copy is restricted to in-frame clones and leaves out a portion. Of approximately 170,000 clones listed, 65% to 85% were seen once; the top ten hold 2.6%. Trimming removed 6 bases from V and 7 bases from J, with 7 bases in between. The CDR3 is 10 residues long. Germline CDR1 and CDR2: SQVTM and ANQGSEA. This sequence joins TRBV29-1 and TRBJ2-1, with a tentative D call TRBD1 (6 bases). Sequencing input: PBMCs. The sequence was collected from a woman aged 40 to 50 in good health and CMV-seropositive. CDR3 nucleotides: TGCAGCGTGGGGACAAATGAGCAGTTCTTC. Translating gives CSVGTNEQFF.